This passage covers 8 T cell receptor beta chains from one sample sequenced in a study of tumor-infiltrating lymphocytes in oesophageal squamous cell carcinoma (dated by TCRdb to 2016 to 2017). Receptor libraries were prepared by PCR. The run used an Illumina HiSeq 2000. TCRdb cleaned the public reads at Q25 with fastp, built clones with MiXCR and kept in-frame beta chains. Identical CDR3 protein sequences are pooled into one entry, listed with their most common genes and DNA. The sample profile shows some 12,000 distinct CDR3 sequences; approximately 60% of them were found once. The ten largest clonotypes hold about 24% of the sample. The sample consisted of esophageal tumor tissue. These receptors all come from a male donor with esophageal squamous cell carcinoma.

J is TRBJ2-2 and V is TRBV12-3 or TRBV12-4; D may be TRBD2 (5 bases). Between the trimmed V and J ends, which lost 7 bases and 6 bases, there was a span of 12 bases. The CDR3 has 13 amino acids. The CDR3 region is CASKIALAGELFF. The DNA for the CDR3 is TGTGCCAGCAAAATAGCGTTGGCCGGGGAGCTGTTTTTT.

A note on this clonotype: One end of the junction varies from germline; a read error may be responsible. The chain employs TRBV7-2 and TRBJ2-3; 12 bases match TRBD1. Germline V CDR1 and CDR2: SGHTA, FQGNSA. The CDR3 runs to 14 residues. The CDR3, as DNA: TGTGCCAGCGCAACCGGGACAGGGGGCCCCTTGGACACCTTC. Protein product: CASATGTGGPLDTF. The variable domain in full, with the rest retrieved from reference TRBV7-2 and TRBJ2-3, is GAGVSQSPSNKVTEKGKDVELRCDPISGHTALYWYRQSLGQGLEFLIYFQGNSAPDKSGLPSDRFSAERTGGSVSTLTIQRTQQEDSAVYLCASATGTGGPLDTFGPGTRLTVL.

The chain employs TRBV6-5 and TRBJ1-5; TRBD1 aligns across 10 bases. The germline gives CDR1 MNHEY, CDR2 SVGAGI. Losses at the gene ends were 4 bases for V and 7 bases for J; bases not matched to a gene: 4. The length of the CDR3 is 14 residues. CDR3 protein: CASSWDRGGQPQHF. The CDR3 region has the DNA TGTGCCAGCAGTTGGGACAGGGGAGGGCAGCCCCAGCATTTT.

The chain carries TRBV20-1 and TRBJ1-1; D gene ambiguous. The CDR3 covers 16 residues. Germline V CDR1 and CDR2: DFQATT, SNEGSKA (reference sequence). V was cut by 0 bases and J by 1 base, with 15 bases left in between. Here the CDR3 reads CSARDLTVRTNTEAFF. In nucleotides, the CDR3 is TGCAGTGCTAGAGACCTAACCGTCCGGACGAACACTGAAGCTTTCTTT.

This clonotype was seen many times. J is TRBJ2-1 and V is TRBV5-1, with TRBD1 identical over 7 bases. Near its end, the DNA agrees better with TRBJ2-7, so the J call may be wrong. The CDR3 is 13 residues long. Germline CDR1 SGHRS, CDR2 YFSETQ. CDR3 coding DNA: TGCGCCAGCAGAGGGACAGACTACGAGGAGCAGTACTTC. This gives the protein CASRGTDYEEQYF.

The chain links TRBV7-8 to TRBJ2-5; TRBD1 agrees at 8 bases. With the DNA end fitting TRBJ2-1 better, the J assignment may be wrong. The germline gives CDR1 SGHVS, CDR2 FQNEAQ. The CDR3 has 15 residues. CDR3 sequence: CASSPTGVLMGEQFF. CDR3 nucleotide sequence: TGTGCCAGCAGTCCGACAGGGGTCCTTATGGGCGAGCAGTTCTTC.

The chain recombines TRBV7-2 with TRBJ2-1, with a tentative D call TRBD2 (5 bases). V was pared by 1 base and J by 10 bases, with 17 bases between. The CDR3 totals 15 residues. The germline CDR1 and CDR2 sequences are SGHTA and FQGNSA. CDR3 protein: CASSLGRERSYEQFF. In nucleotides, the CDR3 is TGTGCCAGCAGCTTAGGTCGGGAACGGTCCTACGAGCAGTTCTTC.

The chain couples TRBV6-1 to TRBJ2-5, with D hard to call. The end of the DNA fits TRBJ2-7 better, so the J call may be wrong. Germline V gives CDR1 MNHNS, CDR2 SASEGT. The CDR3 consists of 12 residues. The CDR3 DNA reads as TGTGCCAGCAGTGAATCCGGCTACGAGCAGTACTTC. The encoded protein is CASSESGYEQYF.